These T cell receptor beta chains were read from a single sample in a study of shared clonotypes between healthy human individuals. Method: immunoSEQ multiplex PCR; TCRdb's copy keeps in-frame clones and lacks some. This sample yields 450,000 to 600,000 clones, of which 70% to 80% are seen a single time; 12% belongs to the top ten. The sample consisted of PBMCs. These receptors were taken from a woman aged 40 to 50 in good health. Some clones in this sample may be carry-over from other donors' samples. The CDR3 runs from the conserved cysteine through the conserved F or W. A D gene is named only where the DNA matches it firmly. Where a row states a size, it is once, few, many or the class of an expanded clone; other rows omit it.

>TRBV28|16|NA|TRBJ1-5|NA
CASSFDRTYSNQPQHF
TGTGCCAGCAGTTTCGACAGGACATATAGCAATCAGCCCCAGCATTTT
>TRBV11-2|14|NA|TRBJ2-3|NA
CASSPYPMGDTQYF
TGTGCCAGCAGCCCCTACCCGATGGGAGATACGCAGTATTTT
>TRBV7-3|16|NA|TRBJ2-1|NA
CASSTQPGTSMSEQFF
TGTGCCAGCAGCACCCAACCCGGGACCAGCATGAGTGAGCAGTTCTTC
>TRBV6-1|15|TRBD2|TRBJ2-7|NA
CASRPLAGNSYEQYF
TGTGCCAGCAGACCTCTAGCGGGGAACTCCTACGAGCAGTACTTC
>TRBV7-6|13|NA|TRBJ1-5|NA
CASSLALGRPQHF
TGTGCCAGCAGCTTAGCGTTAGGGAGGCCCCAGCATTTT
>TRBV11-3|13|NA|TRBJ2-1|NA
CASSLDGGGGQFF
TGTGCCAGCAGCTTAGATGGAGGGGGCGGGCAGTTCTTC
>TRBV2|14|NA|TRBJ2-1|NA
CASRRTDGNNEQFF
TGTGCCAGCAGAAGGACAGACGGGAACAATGAGCAGTTCTTC
>TRBV10-3|13|TRBD2|TRBJ2-7|once
CAISDSGTYEQYF
TGTGCCATCAGTGATAGCGGGACCTACGAGCAGTACTTC
>TRBV6-5|13|NA|TRBJ2-7|NA
CASSPVAPYEQYF
TGTGCCAGCAGCCCCGTAGCGCCCTACGAGCAGTACTTC
>TRBV5-1|15|TRBD2|TRBJ2-7|NA
CASSPQTSGINEQYF
TGCGCCAGCAGCCCCCAGACTAGCGGGATAAACGAGCAGTACTTC
>TRBV5-1|16|TRBD1|TRBJ1-4|once
CASSFRDRSTNEKLFF
TGCGCCAGCAGCTTCCGGGACAGATCAACTAATGAAAAACTGTTTTTT
>TRBV14|12|NA|TRBJ2-1|NA
CASSKGYNEQFF
TGTGCCAGCTCTAAGGGGTACAATGAGCAGTTCTTC
>TRBV2|12|NA|TRBJ2-1|NA
CASSEAPPKQFF
TGTGCCAGCAGTGAAGCGCCCCCCAAGCAGTTCTTC
>TRBV28|16|TRBD1|TRBJ2-7|once
CASSPTRQGATYEQYF
TGTGCCAGCAGTCCGACCCGACAGGGCGCAACCTACGAGCAGTACTTC
>TRBV7-9|15|NA|TRBJ1-1|NA
CASSSYRTGQTEAFF
TGTGCCAGCAGCTCTTACCGGACGGGTCAAACTGAAGCTTTCTTT
>TRBV7-2|18|TRBD1|TRBJ2-7|NA
CASSPVEDRGPHDSEQYF
TGTGCCAGCAGCCCAGTCGAGGACAGGGGTCCTCATGACTCCGAGCAGTACTTC
>TRBV12-5|14|NA|TRBJ2-3|NA
CASGFTGHSDTQYF
TGTGCTAGTGGTTTTACTGGACACTCAGATACGCAGTATTTT
>TRBV6-1|15|NA|TRBJ2-7|NA
CASSEPPGLSYEQYF
TGTGCCAGCAGTGAACCCCCAGGACTTTCCTACGAGCAGTACTTC
>TRBV6-6|15|TRBD2|TRBJ2-7|few
CASSTTSGSSYEQYF
TGTGCCAGCAGTACGACTAGCGGGAGCTCCTACGAGCAGTACTTC
>TRBV19|17|TRBD2|TRBJ2-6|NA
CASSKVAGASGANVLTF
TGTGCCAGTAGTAAGGTAGCGGGAGCCTCTGGGGCCAACGTCCTGACTTTC
>TRBV19|16|TRBD1|TRBJ1-5|NA
CASSTAGQGSWQPQHF
TGTGCCAGTAGTACCGCGGGACAGGGTTCTTGGCAGCCCCAGCATTTT
>TRBV5-1|14|NA|TRBJ2-7|NA
CASSSGRGDTEQYF
TGCGCCAGCAGCTCCGGCAGGGGAGATACCGAGCAGTACTTC
>TRBV7-9|14|TRBD2|TRBJ2-7|NA
CASSLPGLAYEQYF
TGTGCCAGCAGTTTACCGGGACTAGCTTACGAGCAGTACTTC
>TRBV5-1|14|TRBD1|TRBJ2-1|NA
CASSLRTGVNEQFF
TGCGCCAGCAGCTTAAGGACAGGGGTGAATGAGCAGTTCTTC
>TRBV4-1|17|NA|TRBJ2-7|once
CASSQAWGTGRSYEQYF
TGCGCCAGCAGCCAAGCTTGGGGAACGGGGAGGTCCTACGAGCAGTACTTC
>TRBV18|17|TRBD1|TRBJ1-5|NA
CASSPGQGLGSNQPQHF
TGTGCCAGCTCACCGGGACAGGGATTGGGGAGCAATCAGCCCCAGCATTTT
>TRBV9|16|TRBD1|TRBJ2-2|many
CASSPQGTGYTGELFF
TGTGCCAGCAGCCCCCAGGGGACAGGGTACACCGGGGAGCTGTTTTTT
>TRBV5-4|14|NA|TRBJ2-7|NA
CASSPTGVSYEQYF
TGTGCCAGCAGCCCGACAGGTGTCTCCTACGAGCAGTACTTC
>TRBV28|14|NA|TRBJ1-5|NA
CASSFVRSNQPQHF
TGTGCCAGCAGTTTCGTACGTAGCAATCAGCCCCAGCATTTT
>TRBV7-2|19|TRBD2|TRBJ2-1|NA
CASSLARGTSGISYNEQFF
TGTGCCAGCAGCTTAGCTCGGGGGACTAGCGGGATATCCTACAATGAGCAGTTCTTC
>TRBV27|12|NA|TRBJ2-1|NA
CASSLLGNEQFF
TGTGCCAGCAGTTTACTTGGCAATGAGCAGTTCTTC
>TRBV19|16|NA|TRBJ2-1|once
CASSSRAARQNNEQFF
TGTGCCAGTAGTTCCCGCGCGGCCAGACAAAACAATGAGCAGTTCTTC
>TRBV7-2|15|TRBD2|TRBJ2-5|NA
CASSPLAGDQETQYF
TGTGCCAGCAGCCCCCTAGCGGGAGACCAAGAGACCCAGTACTTC
>TRBV28|16|TRBD2|TRBJ2-7|NA
CASSSSGTSGIYEQYF
TGTGCCAGCAGTTCCTCCGGGACTAGCGGGATCTACGAGCAGTACTTC
>TRBV5-1|14|NA|TRBJ2-3|few
CASSPNGVLDTQYF
TGCGCCAGCAGCCCTAATGGAGTTTTAGATACGCAGTATTTT
>TRBV30|14|TRBD1|TRBJ1-1|NA
CAWETGSGNTEAFF
TGTGCCTGGGAGACAGGGAGTGGGAACACTGAAGCTTTCTTT
>TRBV23-1|14|TRBD1|TRBJ2-7|once
CASSQAGQGDEQYF
TGCGCCAGCAGTCAGGCGGGACAGGGGGACGAGCAGTACTTC
>TRBV5-1|16|TRBD1|TRBJ2-5|NA
CASSLEGTGGFETQYF
TGCGCCAGCAGCTTGGAAGGGACAGGGGGCTTTGAGACCCAGTACTTC
>TRBV11-2|19|TRBD2|TRBJ2-7|NA
CASSLELLAGVLGVYEQYF
TGTGCCAGCAGCTTAGAATTACTAGCGGGAGTTTTGGGTGTTTACGAGCAGTACTTC
>TRBV9|16|TRBD2|TRBJ2-1|NA
CASSVGASGIGIEQFF
TGTGCCAGCAGCGTAGGTGCTAGCGGGATTGGGATTGAGCAGTTCTTC
>TRBV27|14|TRBD1|TRBJ2-1|NA
CASSQRTGYNEQFF
TGTGCCAGCAGTCAGAGGACAGGCTACAATGAGCAGTTCTTC
>TRBV6-1|11|NA|TRBJ2-5|NA
CAVGGQETQYF
TGTGCCGTGGGGGGCCAAGAGACCCAGTACTTC
>TRBV7-2|13|NA|TRBJ1-1|NA
CASSAREGTEAFF
TGTGCCAGCAGCGCCCGGGAGGGCACTGAAGCTTTCTTT
>TRBV7-8|15|TRBD1|TRBJ1-2|NA
CASSLQGQGAFGYTF
TGTGCCAGCAGCTTACAGGGACAGGGGGCGTTCGGCTACACCTTC
>TRBV7-9|13|NA|TRBJ2-1|NA
CASSYGGGNEQFF
TGTGCCAGCAGCTACGGAGGCGGGAATGAGCAGTTCTTC
>TRBV6-1|14|TRBD1|TRBJ1-1|NA
CASTRDRIPLEAFF
TGTGCCAGCACCAGGGACAGGATACCTCTTGAAGCTTTCTTT
>TRBV28|11|NA|TRBJ2-3|NA
CASSLADTQYF
TGTGCCAGCAGTTTAGCAGATACGCAGTATTTT